This TCR beta chain emerged from a study of metastatic and nonmetastatic thyroid tumors. About the research overall: Repertoires from malignant and benign thyroid patients were compared across blood and tumor or nodule tissue.

In the study's own analysis: Built for papillary thyroid cancer, a distant-metastasis classifier drew on CDR3 differences across clinicopathological groups. TCRdb used MiXCR to call clones anew from the PCR reads. TCRdb's processing, not the authors' own work, is the source of the V and J calls. This sample has some 90,000 clones, with roughly 8.6% found just once. This clone was seen many times. What it binds is not known. There were no patients who had received any treatment before thyroid surgery. Broader study findings: Versus benign nodules, malignant thyroid tumors reportedly had significantly higher TCR beta diversity, in blood and tumor.

CDR3 length equals 14 residues. V lost 6 bases, J lost 7 bases, and 9 bases stayed unmatched. The receptor was derived from a female donor with papillary thyroid cancer or a benign thyroid nodule (not recorded which). Some clones in this sample may be carry-over from other donors' samples. The specimen was blood. This chain joins TRBV12-3 or TRBV12-4 and TRBJ2-3; 8 bases match TRBD2. CDR3 nucleotide sequence: TGTGCCAGCAGAGGACTAGCCTTGGTGAATACGCAGTATTTT. Translating it yields CASRGLALVNTQYF.